This TCR beta chain was identified during a study of blood T cell repertoires in COVID-19. Trimming stripped 3 bases from V and 5 bases from J, with 12 bases between. Germline CDR1 and CDR2: KGHDR and SFDVKD. The CDR3 length is 14 residues. In the original processing: Cell counts per sample came from amplifying reference gene primers. TCRdb keeps only in-frame clones here, not all; method: immunoSEQ multiplex PCR. That table supplies the V and J calls and clone size; D and trimming were determined from the DNA. The sample lists under 300,000 clones; approximately 90% were seen once. What was sequenced was PBMCs or T cells enriched from blood (not recorded which). V gene TRBV24-1 combines with J gene TRBJ2-5; tentatively, D is TRBD1 (5 bases). This sequence originates from a woman aged 40 to 55 with acute COVID-19. Written as DNA, the CDR3 is TGTGCCACCAGTGATGCAGGGTTTACGGAGACCCAGTACTTC. Translated, it gives CATSDAGFTETQYF.